This T cell receptor (beta chain) emerged from a study of cytomegalovirus exposure and HLA in healthy donors. Study findings and constraints: The records held CMV serostatus as the only immune exposure information.

13 Jbeta primers and 60 Vbeta primers were used for the PCR. Assay used: immunoSEQ multiplex PCR; TCRdb lists only in-frame clones, some missing. The sample includes around 140,000 clones, roughly three quarters of them seen just once. CDR1 and CDR2 from the germline V gene are SGHRS and YFSETQ. Trimming took 4 bases from V and 4 from J; bases not matched to a gene: 4. There are 15 residues in the CDR3. Worth noting for this clone: As yet, its antigen is unknown. Distinct nucleotide sequences in the sample also encode this CDR3.

The clonotype was recovered from a female donor in good health and CMV-seronegative. The sample comprised PBMCs. The chain is built from TRBV5-1 and TRBJ1-3; 11 nucleotides agree with TRBD1. The CDR3 region has the DNA TGCGCCAGCAGCCCAGGACAGGGGGCGGGAAACACCATATATTTT. Amino acids: CASSPGQGAGNTIYF.